This T cell receptor (beta chain) was documented in a study of immune characterization of retroperitoneal liposarcoma. The CDR3 runs to 13 residues. V was shortened by 2 bases and J by 9 bases, with 11 bases between the two germline ends. Germline V lookup: CDR1 SGHVS, CDR2 FNYEAQ. TCRdb reprocessed the PCR reads with MiXCR, giving one entry per CDR3 protein. The repertoire holds some 10,000 distinct CDR3 sequences, with under 35% as singletons. By share, this clonotype counts as medium-sized. The J gene is TRBJ2-1, the V gene TRBV7-6, with D maybe TRBD1 (5 bases). Sequenced input: tumor tissue. This TCR was sampled from a male donor with retroperitoneal liposarcoma. The CDR3 region is CASSLKGKAEQFF. In DNA form, the CDR3 reads TGTGCCAGCAGCTTAAAGGGGAAAGCTGAGCAGTTCTTC.